This T cell receptor beta chain stems from a study of blood T cell repertoires in COVID-19. Germline CDR1 is SGDLS and CDR2 is YYNGEE. Trimming removed 4 bases from V and 5 bases from J; junction bases left unmatched: 9. The CDR3 spans 15 residues. The data were produced by immunoSEQ multiplex PCR, yet TCRdb's version contains in-frame clones alone and is incomplete. The sample contains about 140,000 clones, 84% of which appear only once. The source material was peripheral blood. The chain employs TRBV9 and TRBJ1-2; 9 bases map to TRBD1. The receptor was derived from a human donor in a cohort sampled during active COVID-19. The DNA of the CDR3 is TGTGCCAGCAGCATTACATCCGGGACAGGGTATGGCTACACCTTC. It specifies CASSITSGTGYGYTF. Drawing the rest from reference TRBV9 and TRBJ1-2, the complete variable domain is DSGVTQTPKHLITATGQRVTLRCSPRSGDLSVYWYQQSLDQGLQFLIQYYNGEERAKGNILERFSAQQFPDLHSELNLSSLELGDSALYFCASSITSGTGYGYTFGSGTRLTVV.